This TCR beta chain was retrieved from a study of CD8+ T cells in alopecia areata. Overall study: The investigators scored severity in treated patients by the percentage of affected scalp area. Notes on the study in general: Scalp clonality dropped significantly under tofacitinib, as did expanded CD8+ top-100 clones. Numerous clones, expanded in lesions, remained in scalp and blood during tofacitinib.

The sample's treatment: oral pan-JAK inhibitor, 5-10 mg twice daily. In this sample, this clone turned up once. Its specificity is unknown. cDNA reverse transcribed from extracted RNA served as the sequencing template. Profiled with immunoSEQ multiplex PCR; TCRdb holds only in-frame clones, not every one. The sample includes about 200,000 clones, 35% to 45% seen only once; the top ten take 0.48%. Deletions cut 4 bases from V and 1 base from J, with 1 base between. CDR3 length: 11 residues. Germline CDR1 and CDR2: SGHRS and YFSETQ. The sample in question was CD4+ T cells sorted from blood, obtained between weeks 30 and 35, from a patient treated with tofacitinib. The TCR comes from a human donor with alopecia areata. This rearrangement joins TRBV5-1 to TRBJ2-3; D is ambiguous. The chain's CDR3 is CASSRTDTQYF. As DNA, the CDR3 is TGCGCCAGCAGCCGCACAGATACGCAGTATTTT.